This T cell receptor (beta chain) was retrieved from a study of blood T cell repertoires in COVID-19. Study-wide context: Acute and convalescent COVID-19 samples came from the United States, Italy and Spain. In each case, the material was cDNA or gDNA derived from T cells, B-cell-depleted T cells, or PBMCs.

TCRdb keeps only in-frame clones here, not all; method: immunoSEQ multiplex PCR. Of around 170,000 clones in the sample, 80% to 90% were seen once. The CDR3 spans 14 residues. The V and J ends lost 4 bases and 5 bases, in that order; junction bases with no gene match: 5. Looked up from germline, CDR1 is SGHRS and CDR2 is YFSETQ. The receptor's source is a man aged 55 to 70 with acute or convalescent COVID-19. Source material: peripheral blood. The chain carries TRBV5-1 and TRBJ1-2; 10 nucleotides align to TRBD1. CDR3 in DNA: TGCGCCAGCAGCCCTTGGGGACAGGGGTATGGCTACACCTTC. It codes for CASSPWGQGYGYTF.